The subject of this entry is one TCR beta chain. Antigen: not known. The data originate from a study of Graves' ophthalmopathy and Graves' hyperthyroidism. On the study more broadly: The authors collected peripheral blood at initial diagnosis, before any treatment.

Every ophthalmopathy donor presented moderate-to-severe activity, CAS ≥3, NOSPECS ≥4 and duration under 3 months. Excluded were patients with other autoimmune diseases, uncontrolled infections, pregnancy or lactation. Amplified TCR beta CDR3 regions were obtained using RNA transcripts as template. An opening RT-PCR round employed HTBI primers and preceded a second-round multiplex PCR. TCRdb re-called the multiplex PCR reads through MiXCR, storing one row per CDR3 protein. The data show 150,000 to 200,000 distinct CDR3 sequences, with less than 45% seen just once and approximately 6.3% held by the top ten. Study findings and constraints: Predictions made by the model for ophthalmopathy progression reached roughly 64% sensitivity and less than 80% specificity.

The clonotype originates from a woman aged 40 to 50 with Graves' ophthalmopathy. Source material: peripheral blood.

The CDR3: CASSSINYGYTF. Written as DNA, the CDR3 is TGTGCCAGCAGTTCGATCAACTATGGCTACACCTTC. J is TRBJ1-2 and V is TRBV12-3 or TRBV12-4; D not certain. V was cut by 4 bases and J by 2 bases, with 5 bases left in between. CDR3 length: 12 amino acids.